This entry lists 10 T cell receptor beta chains sequenced from one sample in a study of molecular identifiers for immune sequencing clone quantification. TCRdb re-called the PCR reads with MiXCR, one entry per CDR3 protein. The sample carries 55,000 to 75,000 distinct CDR3 sequences, under 20% recorded once. Sequences were obtained from naive CD8+ T cells from blood, with Jurkat cell RNA spiked in. As to subset: FACS-sorted CD8+CD4-CCR7+CD45RA+ naive T cells. These receptors were collected from a human donor in good health. Some libraries in this study had Jurkat cell RNA spiked in.

Concerning this clonotype: Given a much more abundant clone one base away, this may be a read error. The chain is built from TRBV27 and TRBJ1-5, with unresolved D. The CDR3 totals 14 residues. Germline CDR1 reads MNHEY; CDR2 reads SMNVEV (reference sequence). V was pared by 2 bases and J by 6 bases, with 11 bases between. The CDR3 region has the DNA TGTGCCAGCAGTTTAAGCTGGGTTGTTCAGCCCCAGCATTTT. It specifies CASSLSWVVQPQHF.

In its sample, this clonotype was seen many times. The chain has TRBV19 and TRBJ1-4, with D tentatively TRBD1 (6 bases). CDR1 LNHDA and CDR2 SQIVND come from the germline V gene (reference sequence). The V end was cut by 6 bases, the J end by 10 bases, with 33 bases between. The CDR3 covers 19 residues. The CDR3 here is CASRGGEEPLRNEEPKLFF. The DNA for the CDR3 is TGTGCCAGTAGAGGGGGGGAAGAGCCCCTCCGAAATGAGGAACCAAAACTGTTTTTT.

The sample holds many counts of this clonotype. The chain has TRBV18 and TRBJ2-3; no clear D. Trimming removed 2 bases at V and 2 bases at J, with 14 bases between. Per germline, CDR1 KGHSH and CDR2 LQKENI. The CDR3 sequence is 16 residues long. The CDR3 DNA sequence: TGTGCCAGCTCACCAACCGGTTTGCGGATCACAGATACGCAGTATTTT. This encodes CASSPTGLRITDTQYF.

This clonotype was counted many times. The V gene is TRBV3-1, the J gene TRBJ1-2; D perhaps matches TRBD1 (6 bases). V gave up 0 bases and J gave up 8 bases, with 16 bases separating them. Germline CDR1 LGHDT, CDR2 YNNKEL (reference sequence). CDR3 length: 15 amino acids. CDR3 in DNA: TGTGCCAGCAGCCAAGATGAGCGGGGGGCGAGAGGCTACACCTTC. It codes for CASSQDERGARGYTF.

This clonotype was counted at least ten times. The chain couples TRBV7-6 to TRBJ2-2, with D unclear. Germline V CDR1 and CDR2: SGHVS, FNYEAQ. Trimming shortened V by 2 bases and J by 5 bases, and 6 bases separated the two germline ends. This CDR3 is 13 amino acids long. CDR3 protein: CASSLLGTGELFF. The CDR3 nucleotides are TGTGCCAGCAGCTTATTAGGGACCGGGGAGCTGTTTTTT.

This clonotype was detected many times. V usage is TRBV7-2 and J usage is TRBJ2-7; D is possibly TRBD2 (6 bases). Looked up from germline, CDR1 is SGHTA and CDR2 is FQGNSA. The CDR3 length is 15 residues. Deletions cut 3 bases from V and 4 bases from J, with 16 bases between. The CDR3 nucleotides read TGTGCCAGCAGCTTTGCCCTCCTTGCGGGGTACGAGCAGTACTTC. Its protein is CASSFALLAGYEQYF.

The J gene is TRBJ2-3, the V gene TRBV27, with TRBD2 matching over 9 bases. Germline CDR1 is MNHEY and CDR2 is SMNVEV (reference sequence). This CDR3 spans 18 amino acids. The trim removed 0 bases at V and 4 bases at J, leaving 11 bases unmatched. CDR3 sequence reads: CASSLSSMAGGPADTQYF. CDR3 coding DNA: TGTGCCAGCAGTTTATCCTCGATGGCGGGAGGGCCGGCAGATACGCAGTATTTT.

About this clonotype: This may arise from a read error, as a much more abundant clone is one base away. The chain couples TRBV29-1 to TRBJ1-2; no firm D call. The CDR3 extends over 12 amino acids. Germline CDR1 and CDR2: SQVTM and ANQGSEA. The CDR3 region has the DNA TGCGGCGTTGAAGGTGGCAGGTATGGCTACACCTTC. It is translated as CGVEGGRYGYTF.

Ten or more counts support this clonotype. The J gene is TRBJ2-5, the V gene TRBV5-4; unclear D gene. V dropped 4 bases and J dropped 0 bases, with 7 bases sitting between them. The CDR3 is made up of 13 amino acids. Germline V gene sequence: CDR1 SGHNT, CDR2 YYREEE (reference sequence). The CDR3 region is CASSPTYQETQYF. CDR3 sequence (DNA): TGTGCCAGCAGCCCAACGTACCAAGAGACCCAGTACTTC. The full variable domain, rest sourced from reference TRBV5-4 and TRBJ2-5, is ETGVTQSPTHLIKTRGQQVTLRCSSQSGHNTVSWYQQALGQGPQFIFQYYREEENGRGNFPPRFSGLQFPNYSSELNVNALELDDSALYLCASSPTYQETQYFGPGTRLLVL.

About this clonotype itself: One junction end does not reproduce the germline sequence, and a read error may be involved. V is TRBV11-3 and J is TRBJ2-7; 9 nucleotides match TRBD2. The germline CDR1 and CDR2 sequences are SGHNT and YENEEA. The CDR3 is 16 residues long. The DNA for the CDR3 is TGTGTCAGCAGGCCGGGACTAGCCCAACCCAACTACGAGCAGTACTTC. Residues: CVSRPGLAQPNYEQYF.